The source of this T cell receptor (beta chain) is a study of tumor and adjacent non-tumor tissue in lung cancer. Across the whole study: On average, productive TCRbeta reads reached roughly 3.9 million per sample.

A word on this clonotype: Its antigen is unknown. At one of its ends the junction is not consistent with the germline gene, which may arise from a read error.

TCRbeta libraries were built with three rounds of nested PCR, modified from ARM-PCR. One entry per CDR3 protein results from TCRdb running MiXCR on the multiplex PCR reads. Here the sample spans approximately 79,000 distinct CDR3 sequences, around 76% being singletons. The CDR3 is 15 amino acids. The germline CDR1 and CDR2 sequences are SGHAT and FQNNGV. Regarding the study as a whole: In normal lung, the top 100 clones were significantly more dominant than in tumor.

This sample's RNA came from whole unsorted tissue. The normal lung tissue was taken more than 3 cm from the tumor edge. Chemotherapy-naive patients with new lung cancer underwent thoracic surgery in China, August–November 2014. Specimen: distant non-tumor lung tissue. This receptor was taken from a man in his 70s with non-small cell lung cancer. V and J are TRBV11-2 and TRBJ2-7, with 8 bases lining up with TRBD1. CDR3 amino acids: CDSSLDQGAPFEHYF. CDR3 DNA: TGTGACAGCAGCTTAGATCAGGGGGCCCCCTTCGAGCATTACTTC.